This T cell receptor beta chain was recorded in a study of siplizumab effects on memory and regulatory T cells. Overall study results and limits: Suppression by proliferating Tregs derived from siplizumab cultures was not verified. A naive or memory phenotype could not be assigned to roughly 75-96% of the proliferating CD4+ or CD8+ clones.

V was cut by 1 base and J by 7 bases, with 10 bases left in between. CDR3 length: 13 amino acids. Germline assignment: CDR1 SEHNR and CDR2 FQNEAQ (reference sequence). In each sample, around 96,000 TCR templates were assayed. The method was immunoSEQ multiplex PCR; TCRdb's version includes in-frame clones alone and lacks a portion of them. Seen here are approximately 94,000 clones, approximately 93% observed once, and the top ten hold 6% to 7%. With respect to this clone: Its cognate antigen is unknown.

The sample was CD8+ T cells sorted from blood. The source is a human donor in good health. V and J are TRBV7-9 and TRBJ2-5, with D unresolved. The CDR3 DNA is TGTGCCAGCAGCTTAGGGAACTTGGCGACCCAGTACTTC. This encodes CASSLGNLATQYF.